This is a list of T cell receptor beta chains from one sample in a study of read filtering for tumor transcriptome and immune sequencing. TCRdb analysed the reads with MiXCR anew, one entry per CDR3 protein. The sample has tens of thousands of distinct CDR3 sequences, around 21% seen once. The material sequenced was a population of CD138-negative cells sorted from bone marrow. The receptors originated from a donor at least 40 years old with multiple myeloma. CDR3s include the opening cysteine and the closing phenylalanine or tryptophan. D genes are given only for firm matches. Expanded clones get a size class; other rows say once, few or many, or leave the size out.

d_call	v_call	j_call	clone_size	cdr3_aa	cdr3_nt
TRBD2	TRBV3-1	TRBJ2-1	.	CASSRRGTSGRIEQFF	TGTGCCAGCAGCCGGCGCGGGACTAGCGGGAGGATTGAGCAGTTCTTC
.	TRBV27	TRBJ1-1	medium-sized	CASSYLSSTEAFF	TGTGCCAGCAGTTACCTGTCAAGCACTGAAGCTTTCTTT
.	TRBV29-1	TRBJ2-1	many	CSVGADRINYNEQFF	TGCAGCGTTGGGGCGGACAGAATAAACTACAATGAGCAGTTCTTC
.	TRBV20-1	TRBJ2-1	many	CSASGAKRGDEQFF	TGCAGTGCTAGCGGAGCGAAAAGAGGGGATGAGCAGTTCTTC
.	TRBV10-1	TRBJ2-1	many	CASSGEDEQFF	TGCGCCAGCAGCGGGGAGGATGAGCAGTTCTTC
.	TRBV11-2	TRBJ2-2	many	CASSFMQASLLNTGELFF	TGTGCCAGCAGCTTTATGCAAGCCTCCCTATTAAACACCGGGGAGCTGTTTTTT
.	TRBV7-8	TRBJ2-5	many	CASRTDSETQYF	TGTGCCAGCAGAACGGACAGCGAGACCCAGTACTTC
.	TRBV7-8	TRBJ2-1	.	CASSPIADTYNEQFF	TGTGCCAGCAGCCCTATAGCGGACACCTACAATGAGCAGTTCTTC
.	TRBV15	TRBJ2-5	many	CATKSDRQGGETQYF	TGTGCCACCAAATCTGATCGGCAGGGAGGAGAGACCCAGTACTTC
.	TRBV29-1	TRBJ1-3	few	CSGHTGDHSGNTIYF	TGCAGCGGACATACAGGAGATCACTCTGGAAACACCATATATTTT
TRBD1	TRBV3-1	TRBJ2-7	few	CASSHRGGGSFYEQYF	TGTGCCAGCAGCCACAGAGGGGGCGGATCCTTTTACGAGCAGTACTTC
TRBD1	TRBV20-1	TRBJ1-6	many	CSAGDRTRADSPLHF	TGCAGTGCTGGGGACAGAACTAGGGCTGATTCACCCCTCCACTTT
.	TRBV5-5	TRBJ2-5	.	CASRGEERRGTQYF	TGTGCCAGCAGGGGGGAGGAAAGGCGAGGGACCCAGTACTTC
TRBD1	TRBV23-1	TRBJ2-7	many	CASSQPNRGPLSEQYF	TGCGCCAGCAGTCAGCCCAACAGGGGCCCTCTAAGCGAGCAGTACTTC
TRBD2	TRBV10-2	TRBJ2-5	many	CASRGLAGEETQYF	TGCGCCAGCAGAGGACTAGCTGGGGAAGAGACCCAGTACTTC
.	TRBV7-9	TRBJ2-1	many	CASSLAQGKSEQFF	TGTGCCAGCAGCTTAGCACAGGGAAAGTCGGAGCAGTTCTTC
TRBD1	TRBV20-1	TRBJ2-7	many	CSIHRDSDGQYF	TGCAGTATACACCGGGACAGCGATGGGCAGTACTTC